Each of the 5 T cell receptor beta chains below was sequenced from the same sample in a study of T cell responses to AZD1222 COVID-19 vaccine. Measured with immunoSEQ multiplex PCR; TCRdb has only the in-frame clones, and not every one. The sample lists 110,000 to 150,000 clones; around 90% were seen once. The specimen comprised peripheral blood, sampled on day 0 of AZD1222 vaccination. Every receptor here comes from an adult in good health.

This chain joins TRBV11-2 and TRBJ2-2; the D gene is possibly TRBD2 (5 bases). V lost 1 base to trimming and J lost 6 bases, with 12 bases between them. The CDR3 loop spans 15 amino acids. From germline, CDR1 is SGHAT and CDR2 FQNNGV. Here the CDR3 DNA reads TGTGCCAGCAGCTTAGTTACTAGTCTGGCCGGGGAGCTGTTTTTT. Amino acids: CASSLVTSLAGELFF.

This chain links TRBV2 with TRBJ2-2, with 11 nucleotides matching TRBD2. Per the germline V gene, CDR1 is SNHLY and CDR2 is FYNNEI. CDR3 length: 16 residues. The trim removed 4 bases at V and 1 base at J, leaving 2 bases unmatched. The DNA of the CDR3 is TGTGCCAGCAGTGGACTAGCGGGGCTGAACACCGGGGAGCTGTTTTTT. Amino acid sequence: CASSGLAGLNTGELFF.

This clone was observed a single time. The gene calls are TRBV15 and TRBJ2-1, with TRBD2 identical over 9 bases. Germline CDR1 and CDR2: LNHNV and YYDKDF (reference sequence). V gave up 3 bases and J gave up 6 bases; unmatched junction bases: 9. CDR3 length equals 16 residues. DNA for the CDR3: TGTGCCACCAGCAGGATTAGCGGGAGTGAATCCAATGAGCAGTTCTTC. Translation gives CATSRISGSESNEQFF. Full variable domain (rest looked up from reference TRBV15 and TRBJ2-1): DAMVIQNPRYQVTQFGKPVTLSCSQTLNHNVMYWYQQKSSQAPKLLFHYYDKDFNNEADTPDNFQSRRPNTSFCFLDIRSPGLGDTAMYLCATSRISGSESNEQFFGPGTRLTVL.

This sequence joins TRBV7-6 and TRBJ2-7; TRBD2 aligns across 11 bases. The CDR3 spans 15 residues. The V gene end was trimmed by 1 base and the J gene end by 4 bases; junction bases not matched to a gene: 3. The V gene's germline CDR1 is SGHVS and CDR2 FNYEAQ. CDR3 coding DNA: TGTGCCAGCAGCTTAGAATTAGCGGGAGGGTACGAGCAGTACTTC. Protein product: CASSLELAGGYEQYF. The full variable domain, in which reference TRBV7-6 and TRBJ2-7 provide the parts outside the CDR3, is GAGVSQSPRYKVTKRGQDVALRCDPISGHVSLYWYRQALGQGPEFLTYFNYEAQQDKSGLPNDRFSAERPEGSISTLTIQRTEQRDSAMYRCASSLELAGGYEQYFGPGTRLTVT.

The V call is TRBV6-2 or TRBV6-3, the J call TRBJ1-2, with TRBD1 as a possible D gene (5 bases). This CDR3 region has 14 residues. The V end was cut by 2 bases, the J end by 6 bases, with 13 bases between. Germline values: CDR1 MNHEY, CDR2 SVGEGT. Written as DNA, the CDR3 is TGTGCCAGCAGTTACCTGGGGCCGAGGGATGGCTACACCTTC. It codes for CASSYLGPRDGYTF.